Following are 3 T cell receptor beta chains from one sample sequenced in a study of post-analysis software for immune sequencing data. Unique molecular identifiers were present in the TCR beta cDNA libraries. Using its own MiXCR run on the PCR reads, TCRdb lists one record per CDR3 protein. Of roughly 650,000 distinct CDR3 sequences listed, 59% are singletons. The study's findings and limits: Four or five TRBV segments (TRBV5-6, TRBV5-1 and TRBV20-1 among them) occurred more frequently in patients than in controls.

Their antigen targets remain unknown. Sequenced sample: blood. The receptors originated from a girl aged 2 to 9 with multiple sclerosis.

The rearrangement uses TRBV5-4 and TRBJ2-4; D possibly uses TRBD1 or TRBD2 (5 bases each). The CDR3 is 14 amino acids. The germline V and J ends were trimmed by 0 bases and 6 bases, with 10 bases remaining between them. Germline V gene sequence: CDR1 SGHNT, CDR2 YYREEE (reference sequence). CDR3 region: CASSLERGGNIQYF. CDR3 sequence (DNA): TGTGCCAGCAGCTTGGAGAGGGGCGGAAACATTCAGTACTTC.

The V and J genes are TRBV3-1 and TRBJ2-6; 7 bases line up with TRBD2. Germline loops: CDR1 LGHDT, CDR2 YNNKEL (reference sequence). This CDR3 is 16 amino acids long. V lost 3 bases to trimming and J lost 2 bases; unmatched junction nucleotides: 4. For the CDR3, the DNA is TGTGCCAGCAGCCACATTGCGGGGGCTGGGGCCAACGTCCTGACTTTC. Its translation is CASSHIAGAGANVLTF.

This chain links TRBV6-5 with TRBJ2-1; TRBD1 matches 7 bases. Losses at the gene ends were 4 bases for V and 0 bases for J; bases not matched to a gene: 3. The V gene's germline CDR1 is MNHEY and CDR2 SVGAGI. The CDR3 consists of 15 residues. CDR3 in DNA: TGTGCCAGCAGTTCGGGACAGATCTCCTACAATGAGCAGTTCTTC. Protein product: CASSSGQISYNEQFF.